Only a few counts were recorded for the clone carrying this TCR beta chain. Its antigen is unidentified. Staining for CD45RO/CCR7/CD25/CD127/CD95/CD27 allowed sorting of CD4+ naive, central memory, regulatory and stem cell-like memory cells. The source of the sample is a study of beta chain features in type 1 diabetes. Study results and limitations: Any HLA type influence on TCRB rearrangement was left unresolved here. When Type 1 diabetes patients were examined, their TCRB CDR3s proved moderately but significantly shorter in all four CD4+ subsets.

The V segment lost 5 bases and the J segment 0 bases; nucleotides outside the gene matches: 5. Germline loops: CDR1 SEHNR, CDR2 FQNEAQ (reference sequence). CDR3 length equals 18 residues. cDNA synthesis used the whole RNA isolate, giving expressed TCRB sequences. TCRdb's table, derived via immunoSEQ multiplex PCR, lists solely in-frame clones and lacks some. The sample holds 200,000 to 250,000 clones, more than 11% seen once. The sample comprised naive CD4+ T cells from blood. The genes are TRBV7-9 and TRBJ2-6, with 12 bases identical to TRBD2. The receptor's source is a man younger than 45 with type 1 diabetes. The CDR3 region is CASSPRLAGDSGANVLTF. Written as DNA, the CDR3 is TGTGCCAGCAGCCCGCGACTAGCGGGGGACTCTGGGGCCAACGTCCTGACTTTC.